The rows below give T cell receptor beta chains drawn from one sample of a study of blood T cell repertoires in COVID-19. TCRdb's copy holds only in-frame clones and misses some; the assay was immunoSEQ multiplex PCR. The table includes 450,000 to 600,000 clones, roughly nine tenths detected once. The sample taken for sequencing was PBMCs or T cells enriched from blood (not recorded which). Every receptor here comes from a woman younger than 35 who had recovered from COVID-19. CDR3s include the opening cysteine and the closing phenylalanine or tryptophan. Fields, in order: V gene, CDR3 protein.

TRBV30 CAWMRGGFEGNTIYF
TRBV18 CASSPEGLYGYTF
TRBV9 CASSVDRGTYEQYF
TRBV10-3 CAISERGAYGYTF
TRBV7-2 CASSLRGSGGRSSYNEQFF
TRBV28 CASSFPQAETQYF
TRBV29-1 CSAGATGVNEKLFF
TRBV27 CASSTRTGGQAFF
TRBV5-1 CASSSTTEAHGYTF
TRBV3-1/TRBV3-2 CASSSQGLGGYEQYF